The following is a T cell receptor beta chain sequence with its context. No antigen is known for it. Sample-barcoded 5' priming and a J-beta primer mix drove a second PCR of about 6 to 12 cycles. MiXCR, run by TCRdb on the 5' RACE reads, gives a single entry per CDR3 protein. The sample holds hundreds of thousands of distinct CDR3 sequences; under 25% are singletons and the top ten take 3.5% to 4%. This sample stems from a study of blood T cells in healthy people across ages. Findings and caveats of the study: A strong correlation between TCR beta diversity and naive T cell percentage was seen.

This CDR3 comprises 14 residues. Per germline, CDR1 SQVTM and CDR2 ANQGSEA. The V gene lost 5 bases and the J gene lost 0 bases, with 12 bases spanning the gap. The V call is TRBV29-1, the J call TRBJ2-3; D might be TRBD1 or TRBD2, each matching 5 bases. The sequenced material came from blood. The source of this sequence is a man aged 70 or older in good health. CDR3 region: CSVPRGSSTDTQYF. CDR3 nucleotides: TGCAGCGTTCCCCGGGGCTCTAGCACAGATACGCAGTATTTT.